A single sample gave rise to the 18 T cell receptor beta chains below, sequenced in a study of chemoradiotherapy in HPV16-positive cancers. Assay used: immunoSEQ multiplex PCR; TCRdb lists only in-frame clones, some missing. The table lists some 200 clones, roughly 90% of them singletons. Sample: tumor tissue, taken from a patient who underwent chemoradiotherapy. The receptors originated from a human donor with HPV-associated anogenital cancer.

The chain joins TRBV10-3 to TRBJ1-5; TRBD1 might be the D (6 bases). Trimming left V 2 bases short and J 2 bases short, with 13 bases between. The CDR3 runs 16 residues. CDR1 and CDR2 (germline): ENHRY, SYGVKD. CDR3 bases: TGTGCCATCAGTGAGCTCAGGGGAGGGGGCAATCAGCCCCAGCATTTT. This translates into CAISELRGGGNQPQHF.

The chain joins TRBV6-1 to TRBJ1-1; a possible D gene is TRBD1 (5 bases). Germline V CDR1 and CDR2: MNHNS, SASEGT. This CDR3 is 15 amino acids long. V was clipped by 0 bases and J by 5 bases, with 13 bases between them. The CDR3, as DNA: TGTGCCAGCAGTGAAGCCCACGACAGTGGAACTGAAGCTTTCTTT. This sequence encodes CASSEAHDSGTEAFF.

This rearrangement joins TRBV4-2 to TRBJ2-7; possibly TRBD1 for D (6 bases). The CDR3 has 13 amino acids. CDR1 and CDR2 from the germline V gene are LGHNA and YNFKEQ. V lost 6 bases and J lost 6, with 15 bases in between. In DNA, the CDR3 is TGTGCCAGCAGTCCTCAGGGGTCGCGCGAGCAGTACTTC. Its protein is CASSPQGSREQYF.

The CDR3 DNA sequence: TGTGCCACCAGCGGGTACAGGGACTCCTACGAGCAGTACTTC. Amino acids: CATSGYRDSYEQYF. V is TRBV15 and J is TRBJ2-7; the D gene is possibly TRBD1 (6 bases). CDR1 and CDR2 (germline): LNHNV, YYDKDF (reference sequence). V was shortened by 5 bases and J by 0 bases, with 11 bases between the two germline ends. The CDR3 consists of 14 residues.

The chain joins TRBV4-1 to TRBJ2-3, with 15 nucleotides matching TRBD2. V shed 4 bases, J shed 5 bases, and the junction held 4 bases outside the gene matches. Germline V gene sequence: CDR1 MGHRA, CDR2 YSYEKL. This CDR3 comprises 16 residues. The CDR3 DNA follows: TGCGCCAGCAGCCGGACTAGCGGGGGGGCCGAAGATACGCAGTATTTT. Translated, it gives CASSRTSGGAEDTQYF.

The chain links TRBV5-4 to TRBJ2-1, with D unresolved. CDR3 length: 16 residues. The V end was cut by 0 bases, the J end by 4 bases, with 14 bases between. Germline CDR1 SGHNT, CDR2 YYREEE (reference sequence). The CDR3 sequence is CASSLALGQLYNEQFF. The DNA for the CDR3 is TGTGCCAGCAGCTTGGCCTTAGGCCAGCTTTACAATGAGCAGTTCTTC.

This clone came up once. The chain combines TRBV27 with TRBJ2-7; 7 bases are shared with TRBD1. The CDR3 runs to 15 residues. V lost 2 bases and J lost 4; bases outside the gene matches: 8. The germline CDR1 and CDR2 sequences are MNHEY and SMNVEV (reference sequence). CDR3 coding DNA: TGTGCCAGCAGTTTAATGCCGGGACAGAGTTACGAGCAGTACTTC. Its translation: CASSLMPGQSYEQYF.

The chain carries TRBV7-9 and TRBJ2-7; TRBD1 aligns across 9 bases. CDR1 SEHNR and CDR2 FQNEAQ come from the germline V gene (reference sequence). This CDR3 is 16 amino acids long. The J segment lost 1 base and the V segment lost 5 bases, leaving 9 bases of the junction unmatched. The CDR3 region has the DNA TGTGCCAGCAGCGTAGGAGGACAGGGGACTTCCTACGAGCAGTACTTC. Translated, it gives CASSVGGQGTSYEQYF.

The J gene is TRBJ1-5, the V gene TRBV28; maybe TRBD1 (5 bases). Trimming removed 3 bases at V and 9 bases at J, with 15 bases between. This CDR3 is built from 14 residues. Germline V gives CDR1 MDHEN, CDR2 SYDVKM. CDR3 sequence: CASSFLQGRGPQHF. CDR3 DNA: TGTGCCAGCAGTTTTTTGCAGGGAAGAGGGCCCCAGCATTTT.

The chain carries TRBV2 and TRBJ2-7, with 8 bases fitting TRBD1. After removal of 1 base from V and 2 bases from J, the junction contained 7 bases not matched to a gene. CDR1 is SNHLY, CDR2 FYNNEI, per germline. The CDR3 extends over 16 amino acids. CDR3 nucleotides: TGTGCCAGCAGTGAAGGTGGCAGGGGGCAAACCTACGAGCAGTACTTC. As protein: CASSEGGRGQTYEQYF. Full variable domain (outside the CDR3, taken from reference TRBV2 and TRBJ2-7): EPEVTQTPSHQVTQMGQEVILRCVPISNHLYFYWYRQILGQKVEFLVSFYNNEISEKSEIFDDQFSVERPDGSNFTLKIRSTKLEDSAMYFCASSEGGRGQTYEQYFGPGTRLTVT.

CDR3 DNA sequence: TGTGCCAGCAGTGAAGCTTTTCGAACCAGGGACTACGAGCAGTACTTC. Residues: CASSEAFRTRDYEQYF. The chain combines TRBV6-1 with TRBJ2-7; tentatively, D is TRBD1 (5 bases). Germline V gene data show CDR1 as MNHNS and CDR2 as SASEGT. Between the trimmed V and J ends, which lost 0 bases and 3 bases, there was a span of 15 bases. The CDR3 extends over 16 amino acids.

The chain recombines TRBV19 with TRBJ2-4; 8 bases agree with TRBD1. This CDR3 contains 14 residues. J gave up 8 bases and V 4 bases, and 7 bases lay outside the gene matches. Per the germline V gene, CDR1 is LNHDA and CDR2 is SQIVND (reference sequence). The CDR3 region is CASSTTGGWDIQYF. CDR3 nucleotides: TGTGCCAGTAGTACTACAGGGGGGTGGGACATTCAGTACTTC.

The genes are TRBV6-1 and TRBJ2-6; 7 nucleotides match TRBD2. The CDR3 is 15 amino acids. Germline V gives CDR1 MNHNS, CDR2 SASEGT. With V trimmed by 4 bases and J by 0 bases, 0 bases remained unmatched. CDR3 DNA sequence: TGTGCCAGCAGTGGGGGGGGCTCTGGGGCCAACGTCCTGACTTTC. Protein product: CASSGGGSGANVLTF.

The gene calls are TRBV2 and TRBJ2-3, with D possibly being TRBD2 (7 bases). Germline V gene lookup returns CDR1 SNHLY and CDR2 FYNNEI. Trimming pared 7 bases from V and 2 bases from J, leaving 19 bases between. The CDR3 runs to 16 residues. CDR3 sequence: CASIPWAGAPTDTQYF. The CDR3 nucleotides read TGTGCCAGCATCCCGTGGGCGGGGGCCCCCACAGATACGCAGTATTTT.

V and J are TRBV10-1 and TRBJ2-1; perhaps TRBD2 as D (6 bases). V lost 0 bases and J lost 5, with 11 bases in between. The CDR3 consists of 15 residues. The V gene's germline CDR1 is WNHNN and CDR2 SYGVQD (reference sequence). DNA for the CDR3: TGCGCCAGCAGTGAGTCAGGCGGGATTGACAATGAGCAGTTCTTC. This codes for CASSESGGIDNEQFF.

The chain recombines TRBV2 with TRBJ1-2, with no clear D. Trimming stripped 7 bases from V and 1 base from J, with 22 bases between. The CDR3 loop spans 17 amino acids. Germline V gene lookup returns CDR1 SNHLY and CDR2 FYNNEI. Here the CDR3 reads CASMGLALVSFNYGYTF. In DNA form, the CDR3 reads TGTGCCAGCATGGGATTAGCCCTAGTTTCTTTTAACTATGGCTACACCTTC.

The rearrangement links TRBV11-2 to TRBJ2-2, with 9 bases fitting TRBD1. Losses at the gene ends were 1 base for V and 4 bases for J; bases not matched to a gene: 4. In germline, CDR1 is SGHAT, CDR2 FQNNGV. CDR3 length: 16 residues. The CDR3 DNA reads TGTGCCAGCAGCTTAGGAACAGGGGGCATCACCGGGGAGCTGTTTTTT. Translation gives CASSLGTGGITGELFF. Full variable domain (missing parts from reference TRBV11-2 and TRBJ2-2): EAGVAQSPRYKIIEKRQSVAFWCNPISGHATLYWYQQILGQGPKLLIQFQNNGVVDDSQLPKDRFSAERLKGVDSTLKIQPAKLEDSAVYLCASSLGTGGITGELFFGEGSRLTVL.

The J gene is TRBJ2-2, the V gene TRBV10-3, with D maybe TRBD1 (6 bases). Between the trimmed V and J ends, which lost 0 bases and 5 bases, there was a span of 10 bases. From germline, CDR1 is ENHRY and CDR2 SYGVKD. The CDR3 runs to 15 residues. The CDR3: CAISESLRGTGELFF. The CDR3 DNA reads as TGTGCCATCAGTGAGTCCCTAAGGGGGACCGGGGAGCTGTTTTTT.